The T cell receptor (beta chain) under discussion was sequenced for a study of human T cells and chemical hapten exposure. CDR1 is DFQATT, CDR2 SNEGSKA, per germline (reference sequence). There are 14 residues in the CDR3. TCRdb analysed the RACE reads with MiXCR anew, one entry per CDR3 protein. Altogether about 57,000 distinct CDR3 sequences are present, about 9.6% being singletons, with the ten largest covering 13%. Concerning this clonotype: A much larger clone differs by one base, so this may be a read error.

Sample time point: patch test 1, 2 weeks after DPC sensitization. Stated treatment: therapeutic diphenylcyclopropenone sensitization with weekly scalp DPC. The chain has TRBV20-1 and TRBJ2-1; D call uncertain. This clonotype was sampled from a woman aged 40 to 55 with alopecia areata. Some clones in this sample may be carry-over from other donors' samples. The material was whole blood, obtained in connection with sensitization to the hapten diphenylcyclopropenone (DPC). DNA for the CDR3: TGCAGTGCTAGAGGGTCCGGGCCAAACAAAGAGCAGTTCTTC. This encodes CSARGSGPNKEQFF.